These 20 T cell receptor beta chains came from one sample sequenced in a study of sequential checkpoint blockade in melanoma. The repertoire was sequenced with immunoSEQ multiplex PCR; TCRdb's copy has only in-frame clones and lacks some. The sample includes fewer than 45,000 clones, 86% of them seen just once. Treatment here: randomized to nivolumab then ipilimumab (arm A) or the reverse (arm B). The sample here was CD8+ T cells sorted from blood (inferred from file names), taken from a patient given nivolumab and ipilimumab in sequence. The receptors here all came from a human donor with melanoma.

The chain links TRBV5-7 to TRBJ2-3; the D is unclear. TRBV5-7 is assigned to the ORF class and has an uncertain function. The CDR3 runs to 14 residues. V dropped 2 bases and J dropped 3 bases, with 10 bases sitting between them. CDR3 DNA sequence: TGTGCCAGCAGCTTCGTAGTAGATACAGATACGCAGTATTTT. Protein: CASSFVVDTDTQYF.

The rearrangement joins TRBV6-5 to TRBJ1-2; the D is unclear. Germline CDR1 MNHEY, CDR2 SVGAGI. The CDR3 loop spans 14 amino acids. V lost 0 bases and J lost 4, with 9 bases in between. The CDR3 here is CASSYSPGLYGYTF. The CDR3 coding sequence is TGTGCCAGCAGTTACTCGCCAGGCCTCTATGGCTACACCTTC.

This sequence joins TRBV6-5 and TRBJ2-3; D gene uncertain. CDR1 MNHEY and CDR2 SVGAGI come from the germline V gene. V was trimmed by 0 bases and J by 0 bases, leaving 4 bases between them. The CDR3 runs to 14 residues. The CDR3 DNA follows: TGTGCCAGCAGTTACTCGTCTAGCACAGATACGCAGTATTTT. Translating gives CASSYSSSTDTQYF.

V gene TRBV29-1 combines with J gene TRBJ1-1; D is possibly TRBD1 (6 bases). Germline CDR1 SQVTM, CDR2 ANQGSEA. The V end was cut by 5 bases, the J end by 4 bases, with 14 bases between. The CDR3 consists of 13 residues. The CDR3 region is CSVFRGLGTEAFF. As DNA, the CDR3 is TGCAGCGTTTTTAGGGGGTTGGGCACTGAAGCTTTCTTT.

This chain uses TRBV5-1 with TRBJ2-7; D perhaps matches TRBD2 (6 bases). The CDR3 runs 16 residues. The V gene lost 4 bases and the J gene lost 0 bases, with 17 bases spanning the gap. Per germline, CDR1 SGHRS and CDR2 YFSETQ. CDR3 protein: CASSRDSFGGSYEQYF. CDR3 coding DNA: TGCGCCAGCAGCCGAGATTCGTTCGGGGGCTCCTACGAGCAGTACTTC.

This clone was seen once. The J gene is TRBJ2-2, the V gene TRBV6-1, with 7 bases matching TRBD2. Germline V gene data show CDR1 as MNHNS and CDR2 as SASEGT. The CDR3 consists of 14 residues. V lost 7 bases to trimming and J lost 5 bases; unmatched junction nucleotides: 7. DNA of the CDR3: TGTGCCAGCAAGTGGTCCGGGGGGACCGGGGAGCTGTTTTTT. It is translated as CASKWSGGTGELFF.

The chain couples TRBV19 to TRBJ1-1; perhaps TRBD1 as D (6 bases). V shed 7 bases and J shed 1 base, with 13 bases lying between them. From germline, CDR1 is LNHDA and CDR2 SQIVND (reference sequence). This CDR3 region has 14 residues. As DNA, the CDR3 is TGTGCCAGTACTTTACCACAGGGGAACACTGAAGCTTTCTTT. Its protein product is CASTLPQGNTEAFF.

The chain joins TRBV27 to TRBJ2-1, with 11 nucleotides matching TRBD2. Germline V lookup: CDR1 MNHEY, CDR2 SMNVEV (reference sequence). The CDR3 sequence is 15 residues long. J was trimmed by 7 bases and V by 3 bases; bases with no gene match: 5. The CDR3 protein is CASSLTSGTGNEQFF. The CDR3 DNA reads as TGTGCCAGCAGTTTGACTAGCGGGACGGGGAATGAGCAGTTCTTC.

The CDR3 DNA is TGTGCCAGCAGTTCCACCGGGAGTCCGAATCAGCCCCAGCATTTT. This sequence encodes CASSSTGSPNQPQHF. This chain links TRBV6-5 with TRBJ1-5; D is unclear. Trimming took 4 bases from V and 4 from J, leaving 14 bases between them. Germline CDR1 and CDR2: MNHEY and SVGAGI. The CDR3 is made up of 15 amino acids.

This clone has more than one count but fewer than ten. The chain combines TRBV7-9 with TRBJ2-7; 7 nucleotides align to TRBD1. The germline V gene encodes CDR1 SEHNR and CDR2 FQNEAQ (reference sequence). V shed 1 base, J shed 3 bases, and the junction held 3 bases outside the gene matches. The CDR3 is 14 residues long. DNA of the CDR3: TGTGCCAGCAGCTTAGACGACAGGGTCTACGAGCAGTACTTC. Protein sequence: CASSLDDRVYEQYF. Full variable domain (remainder filled in from reference TRBV7-9 and TRBJ2-7): DTGVSQNPRHKITKRGQNVTFRCDPISEHNRLYWYRQTLGQGPEFLTYFQNEAQLEKSRLLSDRFSAERPKGSFSTLEIQRTEQGDSAMYLCASSLDDRVYEQYFGPGTRLTVT.

V is TRBV4-1 and J is TRBJ2-3; a weak D match, TRBD2 (5 bases). This CDR3 spans 16 amino acids. Germline V gene lookup returns CDR1 MGHRA and CDR2 YSYEKL. Trimming took off 2 bases at V and 3 bases at J, with 15 bases between the two ends. The CDR3: CASSQNLGGGTDTQYF. DNA of the CDR3: TGCGCCAGCAGCCAAAACCTTGGAGGTGGTACAGATACGCAGTATTTT.

The rearrangement joins TRBV11-3 to TRBJ1-3; D is unclear. Trimming took 7 bases from V and 0 from J, leaving 13 bases between them. The CDR3 extends over 15 amino acids. From germline, CDR1 is SGHNT and CDR2 YENEEA. The CDR3 coding sequence is TGTGCCAGCACCGCTCGGGGAGTCTCTGGAAACACCATATATTTT. Protein sequence: CASTARGVSGNTIYF.

This sequence joins TRBV27 and TRBJ2-1; 8 bases map to TRBD2. The CDR3 is 15 residues long. Trimming took 4 bases from V and 0 from J; bases not matched to a gene: 2. Germline V lookup: CDR1 MNHEY, CDR2 SMNVEV (reference sequence). CDR3 in amino acids: CASSYSGSSYNEQFF. The CDR3 DNA follows: TGTGCCAGCAGTTACAGCGGGAGCTCCTACAATGAGCAGTTCTTC.

In this sample, this clone turned up a few times. This chain connects TRBV5-8 to TRBJ1-2; D is uncertain. The CDR3 loop spans 13 amino acids. Germline V gives CDR1 SGHTS, CDR2 YDEGEE. The ends were cut back, 4 bases at V and 7 bases at J, with 14 bases in the middle. In DNA, the CDR3 is TGTGCCAGCAGCCTCGGGTGGTCCCGTGGCTACACCTTC. Its translation: CASSLGWSRGYTF. Combining the CDR3 with reference TRBV5-8 and TRBJ1-2 gives the whole variable domain EAGVTQSPTHLIKTRGQQATLRCSPISGHTSVYWYQQALGLGLQFLLWYDEGEERNRGNFPPRFSGRQFPNYSSELNVNALELEDSALYLCASSLGWSRGYTFGSGTRLTVV.

The rearrangement joins TRBV4-1 to TRBJ1-2; D may be TRBD1 (5 bases). Germline CDR1 and CDR2: MGHRA and YSYEKL. Trimming shortened V by 0 bases and J by 4 bases, and 18 bases separated the two germline ends. This CDR3 has 17 residues. This CDR3 is CASSQDPGGYTGYGYTF. CDR3 sequence (DNA): TGCGCCAGCAGCCAAGACCCGGGGGGATACACGGGCTATGGCTACACCTTC.

V gene TRBV9 combines with J gene TRBJ2-2; D is uncertain. V was trimmed by 4 bases and J by 4 bases, leaving 8 bases between them. Germline V lookup: CDR1 SGDLS, CDR2 YYNGEE. The CDR3 totals 13 residues. The CDR3 nucleotides are TGTGCCAGCAGCCTCCCCCGCACCGGGGAGCTGTTTTTT. Encoded protein: CASSLPRTGELFF. Combining the CDR3 with reference TRBV9 and TRBJ2-2 gives the whole variable domain DSGVTQTPKHLITATGQRVTLRCSPRSGDLSVYWYQQSLDQGLQFLIQYYNGEERAKGNILERFSAQQFPDLHSELNLSSLELGDSALYFCASSLPRTGELFFGEGSRLTVL.

The J gene is TRBJ1-5, the V gene TRBV4-1, with 7 nucleotides matching TRBD1. Trimming took 2 bases from V and 2 from J; bases not matched to a gene: 6. The germline CDR1 and CDR2 sequences are MGHRA and YSYEKL. CDR3 length equals 16 residues. Written as DNA, the CDR3 is TGCGCCAGCAGCCAAAGCCAGGGGACAGGCAATCAGCCCCAGCATTTT. It encodes CASSQSQGTGNQPQHF.

This chain uses TRBV27 with TRBJ1-2; no clear D gene. The CDR3 consists of 14 residues. Per the germline V gene, CDR1 is MNHEY and CDR2 is SMNVEV (reference sequence). V lost 1 base and J 7 bases, leaving 13 bases between the germline ends. The CDR3 nucleotides read TGTGCCAGCAGTTTATACGGCGGGATGAGTGGCTACACCTTC. Its protein is CASSLYGGMSGYTF.

The chain uses TRBV19 and TRBJ1-2; TRBD1 agrees at 10 bases. Germline trimming cut 3 bases from V and 7 bases from J; bases unmatched to any gene: 8. Germline V CDR1 and CDR2: LNHDA, SQIVND (reference sequence). This CDR3 has 15 amino acids. In DNA form, the CDR3 reads TGTGCCAGTAGTATCGGGGACAGGGGAACGGGTGGCTACACCTTC. It yields the protein CASSIGDRGTGGYTF.

The V and J genes are TRBV5-6 and TRBJ2-1; D unclear. CDR1 is SGHDT, CDR2 YYEEEE, per germline. The CDR3 sequence is 12 residues long. V lost 5 bases and J 7 bases, leaving 10 bases between the germline ends. CDR3 protein: CASSGQTNEQFF. In nucleotides, the CDR3 is TGTGCCAGCAGTGGGCAAACTAATGAGCAGTTCTTC.